A single sample is the source of the 23 T cell receptor beta chains below, sequenced in a study of T cells in women clearing cervical HPV infection. Sequencing used immunoSEQ multiplex PCR; TCRdb keeps in-frame clones, though not all of them. The sample has under 45,000 clones. Sequenced input: blood buffy coat. The receptors stem from a woman aged 18-69 years with a cervical HPV16 infection that either progressed to CIN3+ or cleared (not recorded which).

Points on this clone: The read stops 3 residues short of the end of the CDR3; the missing end is completed from the germline J gene. The genes are TRBV6-1 and TRBJ1-3; D is unclear. The CDR3 runs to 16 residues. V was pared by 0 bases and J by 0 bases, with 9 bases between. Per the germline V gene, CDR1 is MNHNS and CDR2 is SASEGT. The sequenced part of the CDR3 DNA is TGTGCCAGCAGTGAAGCTGCGGCGGACTCTGGAAACACC. Amino acid sequence: CASSEAAADSGNT. The full CDR3 is CASSEAAADSGNTIYF.

Regarding this clone: The read ends 3 residues early relative to the CDR3; the germline J gene fills the gap. The chain employs TRBV19 and TRBJ1-6; D is possibly TRBD1 (5 bases). CDR3 length: 15 residues. The ends were cut back, 4 bases at V and 7 bases at J, with 14 bases in the middle. The germline V gene encodes CDR1 LNHDA and CDR2 SQIVND (reference sequence). The CDR3 loop reads CASSSGRGANSPLHF. CDR3 bases read: TGTGCCAGTAGTAGCGGAAGAGGGGCCAATTCACCC.

Comment on this clone: The read gets to within 3 residues of the CDR3 end, and the germline J gene fills in the rest. This chain connects TRBV19 to TRBJ2-7; 8 bases align to TRBD1. The CDR3 extends over 15 amino acids. Trimming cost V 5 bases and J 3 bases; bases outside gene matches: 9. The germline V gene encodes CDR1 LNHDA and CDR2 SQIVND (reference sequence). The CDR3 spells CASSVGQGVIYEQYF. The CDR3 bases that were read are TGTGCCAGTAGTGTCGGACAGGGAGTAATCTACGAG.

In regard to this clone: The CDR3 end is not reached by the read, which stops 3 residues before it; the germline J gene fills it in. The chain recombines TRBV19 with TRBJ2-1; the D gene is possibly TRBD1 (6 bases). The germline gives CDR1 LNHDA, CDR2 SQIVND (reference sequence). Trimming pared 2 bases from V and 5 bases from J, leaving 13 bases between. The CDR3 has 15 residues. The CDR3 protein is CASSISRDINNEQFF. CDR3 DNA (partial): TGTGCCAGTAGTATATCTCGGGACATAAACAATGAG. Using reference TRBV19 and TRBJ2-1 for the parts outside the CDR3, the full variable domain is DGGITQSPKYLFRKEGQNVTLSCEQNLNHDAMYWYRQDPGQGLRLIYYSQIVNDFQKGDIAEGYSVSREKKESFPLTVTSAQKNPTAFYLCASSISRDINNEQFFGPGTRLTVL.

With regard to this clone: The read halts 3 residues ahead of the CDR3 end, with the missing end drawn from the germline J gene. V is TRBV30 and J is TRBJ1-1; the match to TRBD1 covers 7 bases. Germline V gives CDR1 GTSNPN, CDR2 SVGIG (reference sequence). The CDR3 loop spans 13 amino acids. V lost 3 bases to trimming and J lost 3 bases; unmatched junction nucleotides: 4. The CDR3 sequence: CAWRVTGDTEAFF. The CDR3 DNA, read in part, is TGTGCCTGGAGAGTTACAGGGGACACTGAA. The entire variable domain, with the rest obtained from reference TRBV30 and TRBJ1-1, is as follows: SQTIHQWPATLVQPVGSPLSLECTVEGTSNPNLYWYRQAAGRGLQLLFYSVGIGQISSEVPQNLSASRPQDRQFILSSKKLLLSDSGFYLCAWRVTGDTEAFFGQGTRLTVV.

Details on this clone: The CDR3 end lies 3 residues beyond the end of the read and is filled in from the germline J gene. This chain connects TRBV7-8 to TRBJ1-6; TRBD1 might be the D (5 bases). CDR3 length: 16 amino acids. The germline V gene has CDR1 SGHVS and CDR2 FQNEAQ. Between the trimmed V and J ends, which lost 5 bases and 9 bases, there was a span of 20 bases. The CDR3 here is CASSPQGRASPSPLHF. CDR3 bases read: TGTGCCAGCAGCCCCCAGGGCCGGGCCAGTCCTTCACCC.

Worth noting for this clone: The read gets to within 3 residues of the CDR3 end, and the germline J gene fills in the rest. The chain has TRBV19 and TRBJ2-3; weak D call: TRBD1 (5 bases). The CDR3 is 14 residues long. V was clipped by 3 bases and J by 3 bases, with 10 bases between them. Germline V gene data show CDR1 as LNHDA and CDR2 as SQIVND (reference sequence). The chain's CDR3 is CASSIRGGTDTQYF. The sequenced CDR3 bases are TGTGCCAGTAGTATTAGGGGCGGAACAGATACG.

Partial CDR3 DNA: TGTGCCATCAGTGACTCCGGGGGAGGCTGGGAG. Protein sequence: CAISDSGGGWE. The entire CDR3 is CAISDSGGGWELFF. This chain links TRBV10-3 with TRBJ2-2; tentative D call: TRBD2 (6 bases). With the read ending 3 residues before the CDR3 end, the germline J gene is used to fill in that end. Trimming pared 3 bases from V and 9 bases from J, leaving 14 bases between. Germline V lookup: CDR1 ENHRY, CDR2 SYGVKD. The CDR3 sequence is 14 residues long.

Remarks on this clone: The DNA ends 3 residues before the CDR3 does, and the rest of the CDR3 is filled in from the germline J gene. V and J are TRBV5-4 and TRBJ2-7, with a possible D match to TRBD1 (6 bases). Germline V gene lookup returns CDR1 SGHNT and CDR2 YYREEE (reference sequence). The ends were cut back, 2 bases at V and 0 bases at J, with 9 bases in the middle. The CDR3 length is 14 residues. CDR3 region: CASSFPGDSYEQYF. The covered CDR3 bases are TGTGCCAGCAGCTTCCCAGGGGACTCCTACGAG.

To note about this clone: With the read ending 3 residues before the CDR3 end, the germline J gene is used to fill in that end. The J gene is TRBJ1-6, the V gene TRBV10-1, with a tentative D call TRBD1 (6 bases). Looked up from germline, CDR1 is WNHNN and CDR2 is SYGVQD (reference sequence). The CDR3 spans 14 residues. Trimming stripped 2 bases from V and 6 bases from J, with 8 bases between. Partial CDR3 DNA: TGCGCCAGCAGTGAGGGACAGAGTAATTCACCC. It yields the protein CASSEGQSNSP. Given in full, the CDR3 is CASSEGQSNSPLHF.

To note about this clone: The read finishes 3 residues shy of the CDR3 end, and the germline J gene is used to complete it. The V gene is TRBV18, the J gene TRBJ1-5, with TRBD1 as a possible D gene (5 bases). CDR3 length: 15 amino acids. Germline V gives CDR1 KGHSH, CDR2 LQKENI. Trimming pared 2 bases from V and 6 bases from J, leaving 14 bases between. CDR3 in amino acids: CASSPAGVLGQPQHF. The DNA read from the CDR3 is TGTGCCAGCTCACCAGCGGGGGTATTGGGTCAGCCC.

Comments on this clone: The read terminates 3 residues ahead of where the CDR3 ends, so the germline J gene completes it. The chain combines TRBV18 with TRBJ2-5; a weak D match, TRBD2 (6 bases). This CDR3 is 13 amino acids long. The germline V gene encodes CDR1 KGHSH and CDR2 LQKENI. Trimming removed 3 bases from V and 5 bases from J, with 10 bases in between. The CDR3 sequence: CASSPLSGETQYF. The sequenced part of the CDR3 DNA is TGTGCCAGCTCACCTCTGAGCGGGGAGACC.

Comment on this clone: The CDR3 end is not reached by the read, which stops 3 residues before it; the germline J gene fills it in. The genes are TRBV19 and TRBJ1-5; a weak D match, TRBD1 (5 bases). This CDR3 has 14 amino acids. Germline CDR1 and CDR2: LNHDA and SQIVND (reference sequence). V was trimmed by 11 bases and J by 0 bases, leaving 14 bases between them. The DNA read from the CDR3 is TGTGCCGGGGGGGTATCGTCTAGCAATCAGCCC. Protein product: CAGGVSSSNQP. The entire CDR3 sequence reads CAGGVSSSNQPQHF.

Concerning this clone: The read ends 3 residues before the CDR3 terminus; that terminus is restored from the germline J gene. V usage is TRBV25-1 and J usage is TRBJ2-7; perhaps TRBD2 as D (6 bases). V was pared by 4 bases and J by 2 bases, with 12 bases between. Per the germline V gene, CDR1 is MGHDK and CDR2 is SYGVNS. CDR3 length: 14 amino acids. CDR3 DNA, as far as it was read: TGTGCCAGCAGTGCGGGACTCCTAACCTACGAG. It translates to CASSAGLLTYE. The entire CDR3 is CASSAGLLTYEQYF.

Details on this clone: Sequencing ends 3 residues short of the CDR3 end; the germline J gene provides the rest. The rearrangement joins TRBV6-1 to TRBJ1-4, with TRBD1 matching 10 bases. In germline, CDR1 is MNHNS, CDR2 SASEGT. Losses at the gene ends were 2 bases for V and 7 bases for J; bases not matched to a gene: 1. The CDR3 length is 14 residues. The CDR3 bases that were read are TGTGCCAGCAGTGAAAGGACAGGGGGTGAAAAA. This gives the protein CASSERTGGEK. The CDR3 in full is CASSERTGGEKLFF.

For this clone: The read falls 3 residues short of the CDR3 end, and the missing part is taken from the germline J gene. The chain joins TRBV29-1 to TRBJ2-5; D is uncertain. This CDR3 is built from 12 residues. V shed 4 bases and J shed 3 bases, with 9 bases lying between them. CDR1 is SQVTM and CDR2 is ANQGSEA in the germline V gene. The CDR3 protein is CSVGQVEETQYF. The covered CDR3 bases are TGCAGCGTTGGGCAGGTTGAAGAGACC.

Notes on this clone: The CDR3 end lies 3 residues beyond the end of the read and is filled in from the germline J gene. The chain couples TRBV2 to TRBJ1-1; D might be TRBD1 (5 bases). Per germline, CDR1 SNHLY and CDR2 FYNNEI. The CDR3 totals 15 residues. V lost 2 bases and J lost 1, with 11 bases in between. Here the CDR3 reads CASSEPSTGNTEAFF. The CDR3 DNA, read in part, is TGTGCCAGCAGTGAACCCAGTACAGGGAACACTGAA.

As concerns this clone: The CDR3 end lies 3 residues beyond the end of the read and is filled in from the germline J gene. The chain links TRBV11-2 to TRBJ2-7; possibly TRBD1 for D (5 bases). CDR3 length: 14 residues. The germline gives CDR1 SGHAT, CDR2 FQNNGV. Trimming removed 3 bases at V and 3 bases at J, with 12 bases between. Here the CDR3 reads CASSFGRAVYEQYF. The CDR3 DNA, read in part, is TGTGCCAGCAGCTTCGGCAGGGCAGTCTACGAG.

Judged by frequency, this clone is medium-sized. The read stops 3 residues short of the end of the CDR3; the missing end is completed from the germline J gene. The chain uses TRBV20-1 and TRBJ2-5; TRBD2 is a possible D gene (6 bases). The germline V gene encodes CDR1 DFQATT and CDR2 SNEGSKA (reference sequence). V lost 3 bases and J 4 bases, leaving 12 bases between the germline ends. The CDR3 runs 13 residues. CDR3 protein: CSARTGSGETQYF. CDR3 DNA, as far as it was read: TGCAGTGCTAGGACCGGGAGCGGAGAGACC.

A remark on this clone: The CDR3 goes on 3 residues after the read ends, and that part is filled in from the germline J gene. The chain is built from TRBV2 and TRBJ1-3, with unresolved D. The CDR3 spans 15 residues. V dropped 5 bases and J dropped 0 bases, with 11 bases sitting between them. Looked up from germline, CDR1 is SNHLY and CDR2 is FYNNEI. Partial CDR3 DNA: TGTGCCAGCAGTTTTACTGTGAGCTCTGGAAACACC. Residues: CASSFTVSSGNT. The complete CDR3 protein is CASSFTVSSGNTIYF.

On this clone: From the germline J gene comes the end of the CDR3, since the read stops 3 residues before it. The chain employs TRBV6-1 and TRBJ2-7; TRBD2 might be the D (6 bases). V lost 2 bases, J lost 0 bases, and 8 bases lay in between. Germline V gene data show CDR1 as MNHNS and CDR2 as SASEGT. CDR3 length: 14 residues. The part of the CDR3 DNA that was read is TGTGCCAGCAGTGAAACTAGCAGCTCCTACGAG. Its translation is CASSETSSSYE. In full, the CDR3 reads CASSETSSSYEQYF.

Remarks on this clone: With the read ending 3 residues before the CDR3 end, the germline J gene is used to fill in that end. The chain recombines TRBV7-8 with TRBJ2-3; 9 bases are shared with TRBD1. V lost 5 bases to trimming and J lost 4 bases; unmatched junction nucleotides: 10. There are 16 residues in the CDR3. Germline CDR1 SGHVS, CDR2 FQNEAQ. CDR3 protein: CASSPRGQGLADTQYF. The CDR3 DNA, read in part, is TGTGCCAGCAGCCCCCGGGGACAGGGATTGGCAGATACG. Full variable domain (rest looked up from reference TRBV7-8 and TRBJ2-3): GAGVSQSPRYKVAKRGQDVALRCDPISGHVSLFWYQQALGQGPEFLTYFQNEAQLDKSGLPSDRFFAERPEGSVSTLKIQRTQQEDSAVYLCASSPRGQGLADTQYFGPGTRLTVL.

In regard to this clone: Read sequence stops 3 residues before the CDR3 end, and the germline J gene provides the missing end. V gene TRBV28 combines with J gene TRBJ1-4, with unresolved D. There are 15 residues in the CDR3. Germline V lookup: CDR1 MDHEN, CDR2 SYDVKM. V lost 5 bases to trimming and J lost 0 bases, with 10 bases between them. The sequenced CDR3 bases are TGTGCCAGCAGTCTTACAGCAGCAACTAATGAAAAA. Its protein product is CASSLTAATNEK. The whole CDR3 region reads CASSLTAATNEKLFF.